These T cell receptor beta chains were read from a single sample in a study of follicular helper T cells after annual influenza vaccination. Method: immunoSEQ multiplex PCR; TCRdb's copy keeps in-frame clones and lacks some. This sample has fewer than 30,000 clones, with more than 80% found just once. The sequencing here drew on CXCR5+ CD38- circulating T follicular helper cells from blood, taken on the day of influenza vaccination. Receptors originate from an adult who received the influenza vaccine. CDR3s include the opening cysteine and the closing phenylalanine or tryptophan. A D gene is named only where the DNA matches it firmly. The size of a clone is reported for some rows only, either as once, few or many, or as a class for expanded clones.

v_gene: TRBV5-4; d_gene: -; abundance: -; j_gene: TRBJ2-5; CDR3nt: TGTGCCAGCAGCTTGGCCGCAGGGCGTCGAGAGACCCAGTACTTC; CDR3aa: CASSLAAGRRETQYF
v_gene: TRBV6-1; d_gene: TRBD1; abundance: -; j_gene: TRBJ2-7; CDR3nt: TGTGCCAGCAGTGTCAGACAGGGGGCCCACGAGCAGTACTTC; CDR3aa: CASSVRQGAHEQYF
v_gene: TRBV19; d_gene: -; abundance: once; j_gene: TRBJ1-6; CDR3nt: TGTGCCAGTAGTCAGGGGAGCTCCTATAATTCACCCCTCCACTTT; CDR3aa: CASSQGSSYNSPLHF
v_gene: TRBV5-1; d_gene: TRBD1; abundance: -; j_gene: TRBJ2-1; CDR3nt: TGCGCCAGCAGCTTGGAGGGACAGCCCTACAATGAGCAGTTCTTC; CDR3aa: CASSLEGQPYNEQFF
v_gene: TRBV5-1; d_gene: TRBD1; abundance: once; j_gene: TRBJ2-1; CDR3nt: TGCGCCAGCAGCCCGGGGGACAGGAGTACGGATGAGCAGTTCTTC; CDR3aa: CASSPGDRSTDEQFF
v_gene: TRBV19; d_gene: TRBD1; abundance: -; j_gene: TRBJ2-3; CDR3nt: TGTGCCAGTAGCCTGGACAGGGAAGGCACAGATACGCAGTATTTT; CDR3aa: CASSLDREGTDTQYF
v_gene: TRBV18; d_gene: TRBD2; abundance: -; j_gene: TRBJ2-1; CDR3nt: TGTGCCAGCTCCCCGCCGGGAGCGGGGGGCCGGAATGAGCAGTTCTTC; CDR3aa: CASSPPGAGGRNEQFF
v_gene: TRBV5-6; d_gene: -; abundance: -; j_gene: TRBJ2-2; CDR3nt: TGTGCCAGCAGCTTGAGGACAGTAGCGAACACCGGGGAGCTGTTTTTT; CDR3aa: CASSLRTVANTGELFF
v_gene: TRBV29-1; d_gene: TRBD2; abundance: -; j_gene: TRBJ2-3; CDR3nt: TGCAGCGTTGTTTTGTCGCGGGAGTTAAAGGATACGCAGTATTTT; CDR3aa: CSVVLSRELKDTQYF
v_gene: TRBV11-1; d_gene: TRBD1; abundance: -; j_gene: TRBJ2-6; CDR3nt: TGTGCCAGCGTGGAGAGACAGGGGGCTTCTGGGGCCAACGTCCTGACTTTC; CDR3aa: CASVERQGASGANVLTF
v_gene: TRBV30; d_gene: TRBD1; abundance: -; j_gene: TRBJ2-3; CDR3nt: TGTGCCTGGAATCAAATCCTCGGGACAGGGGTGACAGATACGCAGTATTTT; CDR3aa: CAWNQILGTGVTDTQYF
v_gene: TRBV6-6; d_gene: -; abundance: -; j_gene: TRBJ1-2; CDR3nt: TGTGCCAGCAGTCAAAGTGCGGCTAACTATGGCTACACCTTC; CDR3aa: CASSQSAANYGYTF
v_gene: TRBV28; d_gene: -; abundance: -; j_gene: TRBJ2-5; CDR3nt: TGTGCCAGCAGTTTTGACCGTCGACTCCAAGAGACCCAGTACTTC; CDR3aa: CASSFDRRLQETQYF
v_gene: TRBV27; d_gene: TRBD1; abundance: -; j_gene: TRBJ2-7; CDR3nt: TGTGCCAGCAGTCGGAATACACAGGGGACGGAGCAGTACTTC; CDR3aa: CASSRNTQGTEQYF
v_gene: TRBV6-6; d_gene: -; abundance: -; j_gene: TRBJ1-1; CDR3nt: TGTGCCAGCAGCGACAACTCGAACACTGAAGCTTTCTTT; CDR3aa: CASSDNSNTEAFF
v_gene: TRBV9; d_gene: -; abundance: few; j_gene: TRBJ2-3; CDR3nt: TGTGCCAGGCGGACACGGGAGAGCACAGATACGCAGTATTTT; CDR3aa: CARRTRESTDTQYF
v_gene: TRBV7-9; d_gene: TRBD1; abundance: few; j_gene: TRBJ1-5; CDR3nt: TGTGCCAGCAGCTTATCCCTACAGGGGGCTGGCAATCAGCCCCAGCATTTT; CDR3aa: CASSLSLQGAGNQPQHF
v_gene: TRBV6-1; d_gene: TRBD2; abundance: -; j_gene: TRBJ2-2; CDR3nt: TGTGCCAGCAGTGCCCGGACTAGCGGTGCCGGGGAGCTGTTTTTT; CDR3aa: CASSARTSGAGELFF
v_gene: TRBV30; d_gene: TRBD1; abundance: -; j_gene: TRBJ1-5; CDR3nt: TGTGCCTGGAGTGTAACAGGGGGCGGGCAGCCCCAGCATTTT; CDR3aa: CAWSVTGGGQPQHF
v_gene: TRBV6-5; d_gene: TRBD1; abundance: -; j_gene: TRBJ1-5; CDR3nt: TGTGCCAGCAGTTACGGACAGGGCTATCAGCCCCAGCATTTT; CDR3aa: CASSYGQGYQPQHF
v_gene: TRBV4-1; d_gene: TRBD2; abundance: -; j_gene: TRBJ2-5; CDR3nt: TGCGCCAGCAGTTTCGGGACTAGCGGGGGGGTTCGTCAGACCCAGTACTTC; CDR3aa: CASSFGTSGGVRQTQYF
v_gene: TRBV2; d_gene: -; abundance: -; j_gene: TRBJ2-1; CDR3nt: TGTGCCAGCTGGGAACAGGGTTACAATGAGCAGTTCTTC; CDR3aa: CASWEQGYNEQFF
v_gene: TRBV2; d_gene: -; abundance: medium-sized; j_gene: TRBJ1-5; CDR3nt: TGTGCCAGCAGGGCGGGGGAGATCAATCAGCCCCAGCATTTT; CDR3aa: CASRAGEINQPQHF
v_gene: TRBV5-1; d_gene: -; abundance: -; j_gene: TRBJ2-7; CDR3nt: TGCGCCAGCAGCTTGGCCGGGACCTACGAGCAGTACTTC; CDR3aa: CASSLAGTYEQYF
v_gene: TRBV6-5; d_gene: -; abundance: once; j_gene: TRBJ2-1; CDR3nt: TGTGCCAGCAGTAGAAACAGGGAAGCTCAGCAGTTCTTC; CDR3aa: CASSRNREAQQFF
v_gene: TRBV30; d_gene: -; abundance: few; j_gene: TRBJ1-1; CDR3nt: TGTGCCTGGAAGATTTCAGGGTCGGGCACTGAAGCTTTCTTT; CDR3aa: CAWKISGSGTEAFF
v_gene: TRBV5-5; d_gene: -; abundance: -; j_gene: TRBJ1-2; CDR3nt: TGTGCCAGCAGCTCCCTGCCCGGACAGACAGCTAACTATGGCTACACCTTC; CDR3aa: CASSSLPGQTANYGYTF
v_gene: TRBV5-6; d_gene: TRBD2; abundance: -; j_gene: TRBJ2-7; CDR3nt: TGTGCCAGCAGCTTGCGGGGGGGGACTGAGCAGTACTTC; CDR3aa: CASSLRGGTEQYF
v_gene: TRBV4-2; d_gene: TRBD2; abundance: once; j_gene: TRBJ2-1; CDR3nt: TGTGCCAGCAGCCAAGCGCCGGCTAGCGGGATTGGATCTCTAAGGGATGAGCAGTTCTTC; CDR3aa: CASSQAPASGIGSLRDEQFF
v_gene: TRBV5-4; d_gene: TRBD2; abundance: -; j_gene: TRBJ2-1; CDR3nt: TGTGCCAGCAGCTTATATAGCGGGGGATTAGGGGAGCAGTTCTTC; CDR3aa: CASSLYSGGLGEQFF
v_gene: TRBV6-1; d_gene: -; abundance: few; j_gene: TRBJ2-5; CDR3nt: TGTGCCAGCGCGAGGGAGTGGTGGGAGACCCAGTACTTC; CDR3aa: CASAREWWETQYF
v_gene: TRBV30; d_gene: TRBD2; abundance: -; j_gene: TRBJ2-5; CDR3nt: TGTGCCTGGAGTGTAGGTAGCGGGGGGCGATACTTC; CDR3aa: CAWSVGSGGRYF
v_gene: TRBV6-5; d_gene: TRBD1; abundance: few; j_gene: TRBJ2-7; CDR3nt: TGTGCCAGCAGTTACTCCCTGACAGGGCTCTCCTACGAGCAGTACTTC; CDR3aa: CASSYSLTGLSYEQYF
v_gene: TRBV7-6; d_gene: TRBD2; abundance: once; j_gene: TRBJ2-1; CDR3nt: TGTGCCAGCAGCTTAGGTGGTAGCGGGCAAAGGGGAAGTGAGCAGTTCTTC; CDR3aa: CASSLGGSGQRGSEQFF
v_gene: TRBV14; d_gene: TRBD2; abundance: -; j_gene: TRBJ2-3; CDR3nt: TGTGCCAGCAGCCCCTGGGGGGGAACCTCAGATACGCAGTATTTT; CDR3aa: CASSPWGGTSDTQYF
v_gene: TRBV4-1; d_gene: -; abundance: -; j_gene: TRBJ1-6; CDR3nt: TGCGCCAGCAGCCAAGAGTACTCATCACCCCTCCACTTT; CDR3aa: CASSQEYSSPLHF
v_gene: TRBV10-3; d_gene: TRBD2; abundance: few; j_gene: TRBJ2-1; CDR3nt: TGTGCCACCGCCATCAGCGGGGGGCTGGATGAGCAGTTCTTC; CDR3aa: CATAISGGLDEQFF
v_gene: TRBV4-2; d_gene: -; abundance: -; j_gene: TRBJ2-1; CDR3nt: TGTGCCAGCAGCCAGTCAGGAACATCATACAATGAGCAGTTCTTC; CDR3aa: CASSQSGTSYNEQFF
v_gene: TRBV5-1; d_gene: -; abundance: few; j_gene: TRBJ1-2; CDR3nt: TGCGCCAGCGCCTACGGGGAGGCTGGCTACACCTTC; CDR3aa: CASAYGEAGYTF
v_gene: TRBV6-5; d_gene: -; abundance: few; j_gene: TRBJ1-5; CDR3nt: TGTGCCAGCAGTCTTCAGGCCCAATCACAGCCCCAGCATTTT; CDR3aa: CASSLQAQSQPQHF
v_gene: TRBV4-1; d_gene: TRBD2; abundance: -; j_gene: TRBJ2-1; CDR3nt: TGCGCCAGCAGCCAAGATCGGGGGACTAGCGGGAGGTATGAGCAGTTCTTC; CDR3aa: CASSQDRGTSGRYEQFF
v_gene: TRBV2; d_gene: -; abundance: -; j_gene: TRBJ2-7; CDR3nt: TGTGCCAGCAGGAAACTCTACGAGCAGTACTTC; CDR3aa: CASRKLYEQYF
v_gene: TRBV7-8; d_gene: TRBD1; abundance: -; j_gene: TRBJ1-5; CDR3nt: TGTGCCAGCAGCCCTACAGGGGGTGATCAGCCCCAGCATTTT; CDR3aa: CASSPTGGDQPQHF
v_gene: TRBV4-2; d_gene: -; abundance: -; j_gene: TRBJ2-1; CDR3nt: TGTGCCAGCAGCCCCCGGGGGGCCGGGTACTCCTACAATGAGCAGTTCTTC; CDR3aa: CASSPRGAGYSYNEQFF
v_gene: TRBV19; d_gene: -; abundance: few; j_gene: TRBJ2-5; CDR3nt: TGTGCCAGTAGTATGCAGCAAGAGACCCAGTACTTC; CDR3aa: CASSMQQETQYF